The clone carrying this T cell receptor beta chain has just a few counts. This CDR3 is built from 15 residues. V dropped 8 bases and J dropped 3; count of bases not matched to a gene: 10. Germline-derived CDR1 and CDR2 are LGHNA and YNFKEQ. The data originate from a study of PD-L1 blockade in urothelial cancer. For the study at large: In terms of prior chemotherapy, patients had received 0 to 3 regimens.

TCRdb's table, derived via immunoSEQ multiplex PCR, lists solely in-frame clones and lacks some. The data show some 45,000 clones, around 89% seen once. This receptor was obtained from a man older than 75 with urothelial cancer. The rearrangement links TRBV4-2 to TRBJ2-1, with 7 bases fitting TRBD2. The sequencing used PBMCs, collected around atezolizumab (anti-PD-L1) treatment. Here the CDR3 reads CASPLTGLNYNEQFF. Written as DNA, the CDR3 is TGTGCCAGCCCCCTGACGGGACTAAACTACAATGAGCAGTTCTTC.